Presented here are 21 T cell receptor beta chains from one specimen sequenced in a study of cytotoxic CD8 clonotypes in ibrutinib-treated CLL. TCRdb's table, derived via immunoSEQ multiplex PCR, lists solely in-frame clones and lacks some. The sample records some 40,000 clones, around 67% being singletons. Source: PBMCs, taken at disease progression, from a patient treated with ibrutinib. Every receptor here comes from a human donor with chronic lymphocytic leukemia.

This clone was recorded once. CDR3 nucleotides: TGCAGCGTCCCCAGCTTAGCGGGAGGTTTGACATTCTACAATGAGCAGTTCTTC. Amino acid sequence: CSVPSLAGGLTFYNEQFF. The rearrangement links TRBV29-1 to TRBJ2-1, with 10 nucleotides matching TRBD2. V shed 6 bases and J 3 bases; nucleotides not matched to a gene: 17. CDR1 is SQVTM, CDR2 ANQGSEA, per germline. This CDR3 spans 18 amino acids.

The chain links TRBV27 to TRBJ2-5; weak D call: TRBD1 (5 bases). The CDR3 is 15 amino acids. Trimming removed 1 base from V and 0 bases from J, with 9 bases in between. Germline CDR1 and CDR2: MNHEY and SMNVEV (reference sequence). The CDR3 DNA sequence: TGTGCCAGCAGTTTATACCCCAGGGACCAAGAGACCCAGTACTTC. Its protein is CASSLYPRDQETQYF.

V is TRBV7-3 and J is TRBJ2-1; D remains ambiguous. Trimming removed 0 bases from V and 4 bases from J, with 19 bases in between. The CDR3 totals 18 residues. Germline V gene lookup returns CDR1 SGHTA and CDR2 FQGTGA. The CDR3 DNA reads as TGTGCCAGCAGCTTAACCGGTTCTTTTAGTGGGAATTACAATGAGCAGTTCTTC. Its translation: CASSLTGSFSGNYNEQFF.

J is TRBJ2-2 and V is TRBV29-1; 7 bases line up with TRBD1. Germline V lookup: CDR1 SQVTM, CDR2 ANQGSEA. This CDR3 comprises 14 residues. V gave up 2 bases and J gave up 5 bases; unmatched junction bases: 5. CDR3: CSVERDRATGELFF. As DNA, the CDR3 is TGCAGCGTTGAACGAGACAGGGCGACCGGGGAGCTGTTTTTT.

The V call is TRBV30, the J call TRBJ1-3; no definite D call. The germline V gene has CDR1 GTSNPN and CDR2 SVGIG (reference sequence). Between the trimmed V and J ends, which lost 2 bases and 4 bases, there was a span of 3 bases. The CDR3 has 11 residues. CDR3 sequence reads: CAWSNGNTIYF. CDR3 sequence (DNA): TGTGCCTGGAGTAACGGAAACACCATATATTTT.

The chain uses TRBV30 and TRBJ1-1, with a weak D call TRBD1 (6 bases). This CDR3 spans 14 amino acids. With 5 bases removed from V and 5 bases from J, the gap between germline ends came to 18 bases. Germline V gene data show CDR1 as GTSNPN and CDR2 as SVGIG (reference sequence). CDR3 sequence reads: CAWGGPGQRTEAFF. The CDR3 nucleotides read TGTGCCTGGGGGGGCCCCGGGCAACGGACTGAAGCTTTCTTT.

The chain recombines TRBV11-1 with TRBJ2-3; D not resolved. The CDR3 is 14 amino acids. Germline V gene sequence: CDR1 SGHAT, CDR2 FQDESV (reference sequence). The V end was cut by 7 bases, the J end by 1 base, with 12 bases between. The CDR3 is CASTPPSGTDTQYF. The CDR3 nucleotides are TGTGCCAGCACCCCTCCCTCCGGCACAGATACGCAGTATTTT.

This clone turned up a few times. CDR3 in amino acids: CASSRGSGTDTQYF. The CDR3 region has the DNA TGTGCCAGCAGTAGGGGGAGTGGCACAGATACGCAGTATTTT. The rearrangement joins TRBV6-5 to TRBJ2-3; tentatively, D is TRBD1 (6 bases). Between the trimmed V and J ends, which lost 5 bases and 1 base, there was a span of 10 bases. The CDR3 has 14 residues. Germline V gene sequence: CDR1 MNHEY, CDR2 SVGAGI.

In regard to this clone: The junction differs from germline at one of its ends, possibly a read error. V and J are TRBV7-7 and TRBJ2-7, with a tentative D call TRBD2 (5 bases). Germline values: CDR1 SSHAT, CDR2 FNYEAQ (reference sequence). The CDR3 totals 13 residues. In nucleotides, the CDR3 is TGTGCTAGCAGCTTATACGGGACCTACGAGCAGTACTTC. This translates into CASSLYGTYEQYF.

The CDR3: CASSWGGGDDGYTF. CDR3 DNA: TGCGCCAGCAGCTGGGGCGGGGGCGATGATGGCTACACCTTC. V usage is TRBV5-1 and J usage is TRBJ1-2; D is possibly TRBD1 (6 bases). This CDR3 contains 14 residues. The germline V gene has CDR1 SGHRS and CDR2 YFSETQ. Between the trimmed V and J ends, which lost 3 bases and 6 bases, there was a span of 15 bases.

CDR3 in DNA: TGTGCCAGCAGCTTGGGCTCAGGAGGCAGGGGATACGAGCAGTACTTC. Translating it yields CASSLGSGGRGYEQYF. The rearrangement links TRBV5-4 to TRBJ2-7; a possible D gene is TRBD1 (6 bases). In germline, CDR1 is SGHNT, CDR2 YYREEE (reference sequence). There are 16 residues in the CDR3. V was pared by 0 bases and J by 4 bases, with 17 bases between.

The chain employs TRBV5-1 and TRBJ1-2, with D uncertain. The CDR3 sequence is 14 residues long. With 0 bases removed from V and 8 bases from J, the gap between germline ends came to 14 bases. CDR1 SGHRS and CDR2 YFSETQ come from the germline V gene. The CDR3 DNA is TGCGCCAGCAGCTTGGGTCAGGTGGTAGAGGGCTACACCTTC. Its protein is CASSLGQVVEGYTF.

The chain uses TRBV15 and TRBJ2-3; no reliable D call. This CDR3 comprises 14 residues. CDR1 is LNHNV, CDR2 YYDKDF, per germline (reference sequence). V gave up 5 bases and J gave up 1 base, with 10 bases separating them. CDR3 DNA sequence: TGTGCCACCAGCGCCAACAGAGGCACAGATACGCAGTATTTT. Its protein is CATSANRGTDTQYF.

This chain links TRBV6-1 with TRBJ2-7; 8 bases map to TRBD2. Germline V gene sequence: CDR1 MNHNS, CDR2 SASEGT. With 3 bases clipped from V and 1 base from J, the junction kept 11 bases outside the gene matches. This CDR3 contains 17 residues. CDR3 region: CASSDPGSGSISYEQYF. CDR3 sequence (DNA): TGTGCCAGCAGTGACCCTGGGAGCGGGAGTATTTCCTACGAGCAGTACTTC.

The chain uses TRBV30 and TRBJ1-1, with D possibly being TRBD1 (6 bases). This CDR3 has 12 residues. With 2 bases removed from V and 11 bases from J, the gap between germline ends came to 15 bases. Germline V lookup: CDR1 GTSNPN, CDR2 SVGIG (reference sequence). This CDR3 reads CAWSPRGEGAFF. DNA for the CDR3: TGTGCCTGGAGTCCCAGGGGCGAAGGCGCTTTCTTT.

This chain connects TRBV5-1 to TRBJ1-2, with D possibly TRBD1 on 6 matching bases. CDR3 size: 17 residues. The V gene lost 4 bases and the J gene lost 0 bases, with 19 bases spanning the gap. Germline lookup yields CDR1 SGHRS and CDR2 YFSETQ. The chain's CDR3 is CASSGGAPSPTNYGYTF. CDR3 DNA sequence: TGCGCCAGCAGCGGGGGGGCTCCTAGCCCCACTAACTATGGCTACACCTTC.

The chain employs TRBV11-1 and TRBJ1-1; D gene unclear. Deletions cut 0 bases from V and 13 bases from J, with 0 bases between. The germline V gene encodes CDR1 SGHAT and CDR2 FQDESV (reference sequence). The CDR3 is made up of 8 amino acids. CDR3 in DNA: TGTGCCAGCAGCTTAGCTTTCTTT. As protein: CASSLAFF.

This CDR3 reads CASSVGLTREADTQYF. The CDR3 DNA reads as TGTGCCAGCAGTGTTGGACTGACCAGGGAGGCAGATACGCAGTATTTT. The chain recombines TRBV2 with TRBJ2-3; possible D gene TRBD2, 6 bases. From germline, CDR1 is SNHLY and CDR2 FYNNEI. CDR3 length: 16 residues. Trimming took 4 bases from V and 4 from J, leaving 18 bases between them.

The J gene is TRBJ1-2, the V gene TRBV9; D perhaps matches TRBD1 (6 bases). This CDR3 has 13 amino acids. The germline V gene encodes CDR1 SGDLS and CDR2 YYNGEE. Trimming took 3 bases from V and 5 from J, leaving 11 bases between them. The CDR3 reads CASSAGTIYGYTF. The CDR3 DNA is TGTGCCAGCAGCGCTGGGACAATATATGGCTACACCTTC.

The gene calls are TRBV28 and TRBJ1-1; maybe TRBD1 (6 bases). This CDR3 is built from 14 residues. The V gene lost 0 bases and the J gene lost 8 bases, with 13 bases spanning the gap. From germline, CDR1 is MDHEN and CDR2 SYDVKM. CDR3 sequence: CASSLWKGEPEAFF. CDR3 sequence (DNA): TGTGCCAGCAGTTTATGGAAGGGGGAGCCGGAAGCTTTCTTT.

This rearrangement joins TRBV4-2 to TRBJ2-1, with a tentative D call TRBD1 (6 bases). The germline gives CDR1 LGHNA, CDR2 YNFKEQ. This CDR3 region has 15 residues. V lost 2 bases and J 4 bases, leaving 12 bases between the germline ends. CDR3 bases: TGTGCCAGCAGCCAATCCGGGACAAAGTACAATGAGCAGTTCTTC. It codes for CASSQSGTKYNEQFF.